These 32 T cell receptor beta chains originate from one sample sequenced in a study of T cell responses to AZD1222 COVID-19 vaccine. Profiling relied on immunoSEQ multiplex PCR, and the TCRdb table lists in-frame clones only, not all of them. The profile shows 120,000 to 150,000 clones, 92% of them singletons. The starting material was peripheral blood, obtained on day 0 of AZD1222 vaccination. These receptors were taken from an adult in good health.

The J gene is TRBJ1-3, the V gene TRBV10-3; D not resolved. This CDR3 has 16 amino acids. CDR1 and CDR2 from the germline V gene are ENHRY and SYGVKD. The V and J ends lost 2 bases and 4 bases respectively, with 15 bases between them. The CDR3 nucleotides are TGTGCCATCAGTGAGCCCTTAGACCCCAGGGGAAACACCATATATTTT. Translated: CAISEPLDPRGNTIYF.

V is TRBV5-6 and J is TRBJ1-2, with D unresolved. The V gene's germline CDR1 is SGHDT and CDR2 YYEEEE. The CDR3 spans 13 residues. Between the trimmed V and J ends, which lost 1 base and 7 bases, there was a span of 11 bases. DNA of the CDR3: TGTGCCAGCAGCTTGTCTAGGGTGGGTGGCTACACCTTC. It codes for CASSLSRVGGYTF.

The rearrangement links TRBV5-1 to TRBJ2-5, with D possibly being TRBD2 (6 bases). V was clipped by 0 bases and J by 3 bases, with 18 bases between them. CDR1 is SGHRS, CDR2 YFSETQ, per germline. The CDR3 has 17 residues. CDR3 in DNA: TGCGCCAGCAGCTTGGGAGGGAGGACGCCACAGAAAGAGACCCAGTACTTC. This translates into CASSLGGRTPQKETQYF.

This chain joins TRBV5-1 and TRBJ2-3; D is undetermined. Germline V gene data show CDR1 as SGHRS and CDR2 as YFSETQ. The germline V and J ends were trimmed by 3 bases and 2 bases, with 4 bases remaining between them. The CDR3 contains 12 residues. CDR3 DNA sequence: TGCGCCAGCAGCTCAAACACAGATACGCAGTATTTT. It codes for CASSSNTDTQYF.

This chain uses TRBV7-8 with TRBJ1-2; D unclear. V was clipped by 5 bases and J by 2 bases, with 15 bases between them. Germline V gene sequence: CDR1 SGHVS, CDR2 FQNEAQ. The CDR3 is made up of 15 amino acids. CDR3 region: CASSSQPTGNYGYTF. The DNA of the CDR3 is TGTGCCAGCAGCAGCCAGCCGACCGGAAACTATGGCTACACCTTC.

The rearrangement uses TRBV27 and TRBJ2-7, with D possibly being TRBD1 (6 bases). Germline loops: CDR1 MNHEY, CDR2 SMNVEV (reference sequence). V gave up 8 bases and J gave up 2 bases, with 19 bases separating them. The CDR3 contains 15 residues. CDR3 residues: CASLPGPGVAYEQYF. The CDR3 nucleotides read TGTGCCAGCCTTCCCGGGCCAGGGGTCGCCTACGAGCAGTACTTC.

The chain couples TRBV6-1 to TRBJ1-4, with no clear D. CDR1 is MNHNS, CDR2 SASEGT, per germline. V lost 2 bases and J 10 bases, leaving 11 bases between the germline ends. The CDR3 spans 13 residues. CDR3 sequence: CASSEFGEGKLFF. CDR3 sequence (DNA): TGTGCCAGCAGTGAATTTGGGGAAGGAAAACTGTTTTTT.

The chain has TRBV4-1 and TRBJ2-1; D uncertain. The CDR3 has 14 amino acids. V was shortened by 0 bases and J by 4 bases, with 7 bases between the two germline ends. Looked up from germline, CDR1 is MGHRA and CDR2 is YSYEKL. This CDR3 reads CASSQEVPYNEQFF. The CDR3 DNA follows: TGCGCCAGCAGCCAAGAGGTGCCTTACAATGAGCAGTTCTTC.

The CDR3 sequence is CASSHTKGGLAGGNEQYF. In nucleotides, the CDR3 is TGTGCCAGCAGCCACACGAAGGGCGGACTAGCGGGAGGGAACGAGCAGTACTTC. The V and J genes are TRBV3-1 (or the pseudogene TRBV3-2) and TRBJ2-7, with TRBD2 identical over 15 bases. After removal of 3 bases from V and 5 bases from J, the junction contained 11 bases not matched to a gene. The V gene's germline CDR1 is LGHDT and CDR2 YNNKEL (reference sequence). The CDR3 is made up of 18 amino acids.

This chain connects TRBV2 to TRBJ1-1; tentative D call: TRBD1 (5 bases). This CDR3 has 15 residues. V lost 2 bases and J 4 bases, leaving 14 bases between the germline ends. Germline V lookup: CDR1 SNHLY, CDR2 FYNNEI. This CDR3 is CASSEQGIRFTEAFF. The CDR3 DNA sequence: TGTGCCAGCAGTGAACAGGGCATTCGTTTCACTGAAGCTTTCTTT.

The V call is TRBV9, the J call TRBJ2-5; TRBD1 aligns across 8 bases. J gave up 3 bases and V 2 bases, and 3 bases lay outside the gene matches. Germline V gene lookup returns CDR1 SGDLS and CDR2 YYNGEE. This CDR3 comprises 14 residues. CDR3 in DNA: TGTGCCAGCAGCGTGGAGACAGGGGAAGAGACCCAGTACTTC. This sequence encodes CASSVETGEETQYF.

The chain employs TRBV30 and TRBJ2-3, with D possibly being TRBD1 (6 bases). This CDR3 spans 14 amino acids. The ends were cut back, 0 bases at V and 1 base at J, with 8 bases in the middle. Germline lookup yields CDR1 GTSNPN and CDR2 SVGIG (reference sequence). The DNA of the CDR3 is TGTGCCTGGAGTGTACCAGGGGGCACAGATACGCAGTATTTT. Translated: CAWSVPGGTDTQYF.

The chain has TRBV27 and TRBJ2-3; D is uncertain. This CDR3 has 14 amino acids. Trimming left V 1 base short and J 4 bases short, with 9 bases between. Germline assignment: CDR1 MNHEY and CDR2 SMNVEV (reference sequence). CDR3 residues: CASSLFRAPDTQYF. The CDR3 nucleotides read TGTGCCAGCAGTTTATTTCGGGCCCCAGATACGCAGTATTTT.

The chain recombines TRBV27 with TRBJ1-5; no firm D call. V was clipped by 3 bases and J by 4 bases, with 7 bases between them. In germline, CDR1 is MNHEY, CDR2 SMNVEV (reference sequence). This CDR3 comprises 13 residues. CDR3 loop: CASSLAVNQPQHF. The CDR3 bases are TGTGCCAGCAGTTTGGCCGTGAATCAGCCCCAGCATTTT.

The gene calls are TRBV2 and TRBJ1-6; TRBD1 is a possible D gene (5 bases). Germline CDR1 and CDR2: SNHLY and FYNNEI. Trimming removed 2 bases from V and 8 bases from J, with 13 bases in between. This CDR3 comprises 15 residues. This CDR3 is CASSESTTAYSPLHF. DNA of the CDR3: TGTGCCAGCAGTGAATCTACGACAGCCTATTCACCCCTCCACTTT.

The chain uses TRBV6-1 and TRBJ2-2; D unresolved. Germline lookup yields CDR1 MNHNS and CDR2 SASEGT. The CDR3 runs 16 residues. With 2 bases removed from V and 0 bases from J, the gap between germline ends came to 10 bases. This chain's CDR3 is CASSELRPPNTGELFF. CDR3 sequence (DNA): TGTGCCAGCAGTGAACTTAGACCCCCGAACACCGGGGAGCTGTTTTTT.

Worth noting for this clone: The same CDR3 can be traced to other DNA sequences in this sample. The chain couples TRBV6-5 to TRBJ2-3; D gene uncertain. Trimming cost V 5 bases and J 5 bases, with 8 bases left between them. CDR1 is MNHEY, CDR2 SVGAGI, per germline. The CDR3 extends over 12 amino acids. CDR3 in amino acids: CASSPSGDTQYF. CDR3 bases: TGTGCCAGCAGTCCGTCAGGAGATACGCAGTATTTT.

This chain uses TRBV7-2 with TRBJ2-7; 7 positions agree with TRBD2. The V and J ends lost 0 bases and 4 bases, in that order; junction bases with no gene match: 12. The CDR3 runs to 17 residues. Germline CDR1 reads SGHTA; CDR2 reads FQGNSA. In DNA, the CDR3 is TGTGCCAGCAGCTTAGCCCCGGGGGGAGGGCCTGGGTACGAGCAGTACTTC. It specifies CASSLAPGGGPGYEQYF.

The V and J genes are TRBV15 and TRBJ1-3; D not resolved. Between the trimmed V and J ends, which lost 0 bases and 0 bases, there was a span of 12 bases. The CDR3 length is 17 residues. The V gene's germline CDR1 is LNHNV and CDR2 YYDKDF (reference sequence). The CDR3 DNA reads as TGTGCCACCAGCAGAGACCCCTTAGGAGTCTCTGGAAACACCATATATTTT. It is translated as CATSRDPLGVSGNTIYF.

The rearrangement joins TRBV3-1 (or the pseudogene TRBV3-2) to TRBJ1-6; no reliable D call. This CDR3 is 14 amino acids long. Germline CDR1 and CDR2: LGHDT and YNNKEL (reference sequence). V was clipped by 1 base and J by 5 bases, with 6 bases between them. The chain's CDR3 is CASSQVDHNSPLHF. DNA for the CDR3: TGTGCCAGCAGCCAAGTTGATCATAATTCACCCCTCCACTTT.

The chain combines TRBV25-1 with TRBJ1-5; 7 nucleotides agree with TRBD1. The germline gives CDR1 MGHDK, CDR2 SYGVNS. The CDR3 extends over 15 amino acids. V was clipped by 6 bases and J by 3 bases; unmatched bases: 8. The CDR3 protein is CASSPSDRINQPQHF. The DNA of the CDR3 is TGTGCCAGCAGCCCTTCGGACAGGATCAATCAGCCCCAGCATTTT. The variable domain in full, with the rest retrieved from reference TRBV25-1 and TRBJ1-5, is EADIYQTPRYLVIGTGKKITLECSQTMGHDKMYWYQQDPGMELHLIHYSYGVNSTEKGDLSSESTVSRIRTEHFPLTLESARPSHTSQYLCASSPSDRINQPQHFGDGTRLSIL.

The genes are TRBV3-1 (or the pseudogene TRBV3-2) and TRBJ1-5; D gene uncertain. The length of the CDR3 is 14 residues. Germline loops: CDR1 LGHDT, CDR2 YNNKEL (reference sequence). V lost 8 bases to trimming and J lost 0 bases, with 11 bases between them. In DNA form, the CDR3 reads TGTGCCAGCTCCCGGGGAGATAGCAATCAGCCCCAGCATTTT. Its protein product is CASSRGDSNQPQHF.

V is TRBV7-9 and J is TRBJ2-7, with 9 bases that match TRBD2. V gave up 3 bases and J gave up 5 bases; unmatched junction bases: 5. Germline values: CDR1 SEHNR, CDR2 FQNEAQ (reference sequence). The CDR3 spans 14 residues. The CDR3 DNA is TGTGCCAGCAGCTTTGGCGGGAGGGGGCACGAGCAGTACTTC. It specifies CASSFGGRGHEQYF.

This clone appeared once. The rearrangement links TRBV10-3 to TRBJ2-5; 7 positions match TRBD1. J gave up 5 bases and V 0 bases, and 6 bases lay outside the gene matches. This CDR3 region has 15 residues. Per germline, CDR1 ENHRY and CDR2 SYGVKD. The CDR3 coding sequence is TGTGCCATCAGTGAGTCGGGGACAGCAATCGAGACCCAGTACTTC. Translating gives CAISESGTAIETQYF.

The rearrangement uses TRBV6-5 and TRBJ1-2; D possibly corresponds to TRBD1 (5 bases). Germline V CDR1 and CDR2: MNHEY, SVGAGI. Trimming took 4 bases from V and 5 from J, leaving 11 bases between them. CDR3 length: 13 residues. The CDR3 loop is CASSLGRTYGYTF. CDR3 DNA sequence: TGTGCCAGCAGTTTGGGACGGACGTATGGCTACACCTTC.

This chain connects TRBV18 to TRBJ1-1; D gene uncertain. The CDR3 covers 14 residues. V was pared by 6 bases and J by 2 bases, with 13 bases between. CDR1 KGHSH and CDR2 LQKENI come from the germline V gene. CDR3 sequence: CASSFNMDNTEAFF. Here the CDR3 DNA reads TGTGCCAGCTCTTTTAATATGGATAACACTGAAGCTTTCTTT.

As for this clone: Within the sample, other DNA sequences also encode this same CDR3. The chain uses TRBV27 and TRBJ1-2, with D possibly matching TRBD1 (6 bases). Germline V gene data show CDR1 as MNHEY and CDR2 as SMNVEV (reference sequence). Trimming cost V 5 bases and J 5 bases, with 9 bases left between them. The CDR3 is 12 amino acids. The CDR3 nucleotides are TGTGCCAGCAGTCAAACAGGGTATGGCTACACCTTC. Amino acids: CASSQTGYGYTF.

CDR3 DNA sequence: TGTGCCAGCAGTTCCCGGGGGACCCAGTACTTC. Its translation is CASSSRGTQYF. The V gene is TRBV28, the J gene TRBJ2-5, with D perhaps TRBD2 (5 bases). The CDR3 spans 11 residues. Germline CDR1 is MDHEN and CDR2 is SYDVKM. Trimming left V 4 bases short and J 7 bases short, with 7 bases between.

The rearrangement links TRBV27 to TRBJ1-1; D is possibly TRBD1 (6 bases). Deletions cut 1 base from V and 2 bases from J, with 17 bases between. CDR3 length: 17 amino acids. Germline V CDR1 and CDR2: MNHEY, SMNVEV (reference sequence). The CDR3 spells CASSLFWSGHGNTEAFF. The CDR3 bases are TGTGCCAGCAGTTTATTCTGGTCGGGACACGGAAACACTGAAGCTTTCTTT.

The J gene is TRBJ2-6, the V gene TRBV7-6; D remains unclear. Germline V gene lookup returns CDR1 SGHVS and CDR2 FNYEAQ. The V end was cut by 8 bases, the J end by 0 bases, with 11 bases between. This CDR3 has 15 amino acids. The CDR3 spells CASGQGISGANVLTF. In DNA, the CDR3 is TGTGCCAGCGGCCAAGGGATCTCTGGGGCCAACGTCCTGACTTTC.

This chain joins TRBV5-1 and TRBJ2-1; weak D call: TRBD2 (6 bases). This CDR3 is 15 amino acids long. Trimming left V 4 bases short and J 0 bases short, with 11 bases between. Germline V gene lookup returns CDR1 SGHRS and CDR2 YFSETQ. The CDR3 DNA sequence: TGCGCCAGCAGCCCAGGACTAAGCTCCTACAATGAGCAGTTCTTC. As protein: CASSPGLSSYNEQFF.

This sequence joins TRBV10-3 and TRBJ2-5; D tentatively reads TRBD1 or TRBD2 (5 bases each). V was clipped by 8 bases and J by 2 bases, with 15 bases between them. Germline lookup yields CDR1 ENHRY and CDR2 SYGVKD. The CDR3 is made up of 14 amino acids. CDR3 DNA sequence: TGTGCCATCGCCGGGCGGGCAGGGCAAGAGACCCAGTACTTC. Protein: CAIAGRAGQETQYF.